These 27 T cell receptor beta chains were sequenced from one sample in a study of shared clonotypes between healthy human individuals. The repertoire was sequenced with immunoSEQ multiplex PCR; TCRdb's copy has only in-frame clones and lacks some. Here the sample spans 2,500,000 or so clones, approximately 93% being singletons. Material: naive CD4+ T cells from PBMCs. The subset was: CD45RA+ positively selected. The origin of the receptors is a man aged 18 to 29 in good health. Some clones in this sample may be carry-over from other donors' samples.

The chain recombines TRBV18 with TRBJ1-3; D ambiguous. V lost 3 bases and J 0 bases, leaving 12 bases between the germline ends. CDR1 KGHSH and CDR2 LQKENI come from the germline V gene. The CDR3 has 16 amino acids. This CDR3 reads CASSPSLSSSGNTIYF. Written as DNA, the CDR3 is TGTGCCAGCTCACCGAGCTTGTCCAGCTCTGGAAACACCATATATTTT.

This chain links TRBV2 with TRBJ2-1; no clear D gene. Trimming shortened V by 7 bases and J by 4 bases, and 5 bases separated the two germline ends. CDR1 SNHLY and CDR2 FYNNEI come from the germline V gene. This CDR3 has 11 amino acids. In DNA form, the CDR3 reads TGTGCCAGCAAAGGATACAATGAGCAGTTCTTC. Amino acids: CASKGYNEQFF.

This clone was detected a few times. Different DNA sequences within this sample yield the same CDR3. This chain connects TRBV7-9 to TRBJ1-5, with D tentatively TRBD1 (5 bases). In germline, CDR1 is SEHNR, CDR2 FQNEAQ (reference sequence). Deletions cut 5 bases from V and 2 bases from J, with 16 bases between. The CDR3 length is 16 residues. The CDR3 reads CASSLGAGGRNQPQHF. The CDR3 DNA sequence: TGTGCCAGCAGCCTCGGGGCCGGCGGTCGCAATCAGCCCCAGCATTTT.

The rearrangement uses TRBV19 and TRBJ2-3, with 9 bases fitting TRBD2. Germline-derived CDR1 and CDR2 are LNHDA and SQIVND (reference sequence). This CDR3 contains 15 residues. V lost 3 bases to trimming and J lost 5 bases; unmatched junction nucleotides: 6. In DNA, the CDR3 is TGTGCCAGTAGTATGGCGGGAGGGCCCGGAGATACGCAGTATTTT. Its protein is CASSMAGGPGDTQYF.

This chain links TRBV21-1 with TRBJ1-5. TRBV21-1 is a listed pseudogene. This CDR3 has 16 residues. DNA for the CDR3: TGTGCCAGCAGCAAAGGGGGGGGACATAGCAATCAGCCCCAGCATTTT. This translates into CASSKGGGHSNQPQHF.

The chain employs TRBV7-2 and TRBJ2-7; possible D gene TRBD2, 6 bases. Germline V CDR1 and CDR2: SGHTA, FQGNSA. The CDR3 sequence is 15 residues long. V lost 6 bases and J 2 bases, leaving 17 bases between the germline ends. The CDR3 protein is CASREEGTLPYEQYF. DNA of the CDR3: TGTGCCAGCAGAGAGGAGGGAACTCTCCCCTACGAGCAGTACTTC.

The chain carries TRBV29-1 and TRBJ2-5; possible D gene TRBD2, 5 bases. The V end lost 5 bases, the J end lost 3 bases, and 16 bases lay between the germline ends. The CDR3 is made up of 14 amino acids. Per the germline V gene, CDR1 is SQVTM and CDR2 is ANQGSEA. The CDR3 sequence: CSVYGAGSEETQYF. In DNA form, the CDR3 reads TGCAGCGTTTACGGCGCGGGCAGTGAAGAGACCCAGTACTTC.

As regards this clone: This sample includes further DNA sequences coding for the same CDR3. The chain carries TRBV6-5 and TRBJ1-2, with D hard to call. Germline CDR1 is MNHEY and CDR2 is SVGAGI. The CDR3 runs 14 residues. V was clipped by 3 bases and J by 0 bases, with 8 bases between them. CDR3 sequence (DNA): TGTGCCAGCAGTTATCGAGACACTAACTATGGCTACACCTTC. Its protein is CASSYRDTNYGYTF.

This chain joins TRBV5-1 and TRBJ1-1; D is unclear. V gave up 0 bases and J gave up 1 base, with 10 bases separating them. The germline V gene encodes CDR1 SGHRS and CDR2 YFSETQ. The CDR3 is 15 amino acids. In DNA form, the CDR3 reads TGCGCCAGCAGCTTGGTTCTTGCAGGGAACACTGAAGCTTTCTTT. Its translation: CASSLVLAGNTEAFF.

Comments on this clone: Other DNA sequences in this sample translate to the same CDR3. The chain has TRBV28 and TRBJ2-7, with D possibly being TRBD2 (6 bases). This CDR3 contains 14 residues. V shed 2 bases and J shed 2 bases, with 10 bases lying between them. Germline lookup yields CDR1 MDHEN and CDR2 SYDVKM. The CDR3 sequence: CASSLLGGTYEQYF. The DNA for the CDR3 is TGTGCCAGCAGTTTACTTGGCGGGACCTACGAGCAGTACTTC.

This chain joins TRBV5-1 and TRBJ2-1; tentatively, D is TRBD1 (5 bases). The ends were cut back, 0 bases at V and 9 bases at J, with 10 bases in the middle. CDR1 SGHRS and CDR2 YFSETQ come from the germline V gene. The CDR3 has 13 residues. The CDR3 coding sequence is TGCGCCAGCAGCTTGGAAGGGGTTACTGAGCAGTTCTTC. This translates into CASSLEGVTEQFF.

The chain is built from TRBV7-2 and TRBJ2-3; D unclear. Germline V gives CDR1 SGHTA, CDR2 FQGNSA. This CDR3 region has 13 residues. Trimming removed 7 bases at V and 1 base at J, with 9 bases between. The CDR3 DNA sequence: TGTGCCAGCATTAGCTCCCGCACAGATACGCAGTATTTT. Translation: CASISSRTDTQYF.

The gene calls are TRBV28 and TRBJ1-4, with 8 bases fitting TRBD1. The junction had 6 bases not matched to a gene; V was cut back by 5 bases and J by 4 bases. This CDR3 spans 15 amino acids. The V gene's germline CDR1 is MDHEN and CDR2 SYDVKM. The CDR3 DNA follows: TGTGCCAGCAGTCCCCTAGGACAGGGTAATGAAAAACTGTTTTTT. It is translated as CASSPLGQGNEKLFF. The full variable domain, completed using reference TRBV28 and TRBJ1-4, is DVKVTQSSRYLVKRTGEKVFLECVQDMDHENMFWYRQDPGLGLRLIYFSYDVKMKEKGDIPEGYSVSREKKERFSLILESASTNQTSMYLCASSPLGQGNEKLFFGSGTQLSVL.

The V call is TRBV5-1, the J call TRBJ2-1; 11 nucleotides line up with TRBD2. In germline, CDR1 is SGHRS, CDR2 YFSETQ. CDR3 length equals 18 residues. Germline trimming cut 4 bases from V and 2 bases from J; bases unmatched to any gene: 11. CDR3 region: CASSDRLIAGGAYNEQFF. The CDR3 region has the DNA TGCGCCAGCAGCGATCGCCTTATAGCGGGAGGGGCCTACAATGAGCAGTTCTTC. The entire variable domain, with the rest obtained from reference TRBV5-1 and TRBJ2-1, is as follows: KAGVTQTPRYLIKTRGQQVTLSCSPISGHRSVSWYQQTPGQGLQFLFEYFSETQRNKGNFPGRFSGRQFSNSRSEMNVSTLELGDSALYLCASSDRLIAGGAYNEQFFGPGTRLTVL.

In its sample, this clone was seen a few times. This chain links TRBV9 with TRBJ1-1; D unclear. Deletions cut 4 bases from V and 4 bases from J, with 11 bases between. This CDR3 has 13 residues. CDR1 is SGDLS and CDR2 is YYNGEE in the germline V gene. CDR3 sequence (DNA): TGTGCCAGCAGCACCCGGGGTGCCACTGAAGCTTTCTTT. It encodes CASSTRGATEAFF.

This sequence joins TRBV7-2 and TRBJ2-7; the D gene could be TRBD1 or TRBD2 (6 bases each). The CDR3 spans 16 residues. Germline V gives CDR1 SGHTA, CDR2 FQGNSA. Trimming took 1 base from V and 1 from J, leaving 14 bases between them. CDR3 DNA: TGTGCCAGCAGCTTAGGGCCCGGGGGCAGATCCTACGAGCAGTACTTC. This gives the protein CASSLGPGGRSYEQYF. Full variable domain (outside the CDR3, taken from reference TRBV7-2 and TRBJ2-7): GAGVSQSPSNKVTEKGKDVELRCDPISGHTALYWYRQSLGQGLEFLIYFQGNSAPDKSGLPSDRFSAERTGGSVSTLTIQRTQQEDSAVYLCASSLGPGGRSYEQYFGPGTRLTVT.

The J gene is TRBJ2-6, the V gene TRBV28; D not certain. Germline assignment: CDR1 MDHEN and CDR2 SYDVKM. The CDR3 totals 15 residues. Trimming removed 5 bases from V and 2 bases from J, with 10 bases in between. In DNA, the CDR3 is TGTGCCAGCAGTACTCGGTCGGCTGGGGCCAACGTCCTGACTTTC. Protein product: CASSTRSAGANVLTF.

The J gene is TRBJ2-3, the V gene TRBV19; D unclear. The CDR3 totals 14 residues. Deletions cut 3 bases from V and 2 bases from J, with 9 bases between. Per germline, CDR1 LNHDA and CDR2 SQIVND (reference sequence). The CDR3 bases are TGTGCCAGTAGTATGTACTCTGCCACAGATACGCAGTATTTT. This gives the protein CASSMYSATDTQYF.

This chain connects TRBV7-2 to TRBJ1-2; D might be TRBD1 (5 bases). V was pared by 5 bases and J by 3 bases, with 13 bases between. This CDR3 contains 14 residues. Germline CDR1 and CDR2: SGHTA and FQGNSA. The CDR3 loop is CASSQGRDYYGYTF. In DNA, the CDR3 is TGTGCCAGCAGCCAAGGACGGGACTACTATGGCTACACCTTC.

Comment on this clone: Mismatch with germline at one junction end may stem from a read error. This chain uses TRBV28 with TRBJ1-5; no clear D. The CDR3 extends over 12 amino acids. The germline V gene has CDR1 MDHEN and CDR2 SYDVKM. The CDR3 DNA follows: TGTGCCAGCAGTTTTTCGCCGGCCCCTGGAGATTTT. Residues: CASSFSPAPGDF.

The rearrangement uses TRBV25-1 and TRBJ2-3; 7 nucleotides line up with TRBD2. Germline trimming cut 4 bases from V and 1 base from J; bases unmatched to any gene: 5. This CDR3 is 15 amino acids long. Per the germline V gene, CDR1 is MGHDK and CDR2 is SYGVNS. Here the CDR3 reads CASSVAGAGTDTQYF. The CDR3 DNA reads TGTGCCAGCAGTGTCGCGGGAGCGGGCACAGATACGCAGTATTTT.

This chain uses TRBV19 with TRBJ2-3; 7 bases match TRBD2. The germline gives CDR1 LNHDA, CDR2 SQIVND (reference sequence). The CDR3 length is 15 residues. Unmatched junction bases numbered 11, after V lost 7 bases and J lost 4 bases. The CDR3: CASKRTRVQSDTQYF. CDR3 nucleotide sequence: TGTGCCAGTAAACGGACTAGAGTTCAATCAGATACGCAGTATTTT.

The rearrangement joins TRBV2 to TRBJ1-6; possibly TRBD1 for D (5 bases). The germline V gene encodes CDR1 SNHLY and CDR2 FYNNEI. Between the trimmed V and J ends, which lost 10 bases and 6 bases, there was a span of 13 bases. This CDR3 contains 13 residues. CDR3 loop: CATVGRFNSPLHF. CDR3 DNA: TGTGCCACCGTGGGACGTTTTAATTCACCCCTCCACTTT.

The chain employs TRBV6-1 and TRBJ2-5; D call uncertain. V was clipped by 2 bases and J by 4 bases, with 20 bases between them. The CDR3 runs 17 residues. CDR1 is MNHNS and CDR2 is SASEGT in the germline V gene. CDR3 DNA sequence: TGTGCCAGCAGTGAATATGGGGTCGACGGGTTTGTAGAGACCCAGTACTTC. Protein product: CASSEYGVDGFVETQYF.

V is TRBV28 and J is TRBJ2-1, with 7 bases fitting TRBD1. The length of the CDR3 is 15 residues. The V segment lost 4 bases and the J segment 2 bases; nucleotides outside the gene matches: 5. Germline-derived CDR1 and CDR2 are MDHEN and SYDVKM. The DNA of the CDR3 is TGTGCCAGCAGTTCGACAGGGTCCCCCTACAATGAGCAGTTCTTC. Protein product: CASSSTGSPYNEQFF. The full variable domain, rest sourced from reference TRBV28 and TRBJ2-1, is DVKVTQSSRYLVKRTGEKVFLECVQDMDHENMFWYRQDPGLGLRLIYFSYDVKMKEKGDIPEGYSVSREKKERFSLILESASTNQTSMYLCASSSTGSPYNEQFFGPGTRLTVL.

The rearrangement joins TRBV5-5 to TRBJ2-5, with D perhaps being TRBD1 or TRBD2 (6 bases each). This CDR3 has 14 residues. Between the trimmed V and J ends, which lost 2 bases and 3 bases, there was a span of 11 bases. CDR1 SGHKS and CDR2 YYEKEE come from the germline V gene (reference sequence). DNA for the CDR3: TGTGCCAGCAGCTTAGGGGGAGGAGAAGAGACCCAGTACTTC. Translation gives CASSLGGGEETQYF.

Comment on this clone: The sample contains more than one DNA sequence encoding this CDR3. V is TRBV5-1 and J is TRBJ2-7; 9 bases are shared with TRBD2. Losses at the gene ends were 0 bases for V and 7 bases for J; bases not matched to a gene: 5. The CDR3 contains 14 residues. CDR1 SGHRS and CDR2 YFSETQ come from the germline V gene. CDR3 coding DNA: TGCGCCAGCAGCTTGGTAGCGGGAGTATCGGAGCAGTACTTC. Amino acid sequence: CASSLVAGVSEQYF.